What follows describes a single T cell receptor (beta chain). This entry comes from a study of blood T cell repertoires in COVID-19. V lost 3 bases and J 3 bases, leaving 11 bases between the germline ends. The CDR3 has 15 residues. The germline V gene has CDR1 KGHDR and CDR2 SFDVKD. Libraries were prepared by immunoSEQ multiplex PCR; TCRdb keeps only in-frame clonotypes and omits some of them. The sample lists 270,000 or so clones, roughly nine tenths occurring once. The sequence was obtained from a man aged 35-49 years with active or convalescent COVID-19. This chain uses TRBV24-1 with TRBJ1-5; tentatively, D is TRBD1 (5 bases). Sequencing was performed on peripheral blood. CDR3 loop: CATSDRSGDNQPQHF. The CDR3 DNA reads as TGTGCCACCAGTGATCGCTCGGGGGACAATCAGCCCCAGCATTTT.